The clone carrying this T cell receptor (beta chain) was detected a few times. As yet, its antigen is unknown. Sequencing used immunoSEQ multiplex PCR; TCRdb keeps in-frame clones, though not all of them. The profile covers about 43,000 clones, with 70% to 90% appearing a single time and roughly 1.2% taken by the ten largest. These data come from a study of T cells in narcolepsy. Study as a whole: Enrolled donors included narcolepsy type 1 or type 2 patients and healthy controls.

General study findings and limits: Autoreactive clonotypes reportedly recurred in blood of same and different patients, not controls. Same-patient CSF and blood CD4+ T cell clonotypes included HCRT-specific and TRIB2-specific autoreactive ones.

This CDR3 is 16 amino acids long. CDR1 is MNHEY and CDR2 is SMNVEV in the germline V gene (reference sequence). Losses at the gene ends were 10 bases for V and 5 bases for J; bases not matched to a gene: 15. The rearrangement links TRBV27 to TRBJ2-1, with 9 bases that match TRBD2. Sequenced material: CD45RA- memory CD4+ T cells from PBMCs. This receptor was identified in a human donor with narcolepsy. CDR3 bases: TGTGCCACCAAGGAGCGCACGGGACTAGCAAACAATGAGCAGTTCTTC. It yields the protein CATKERTGLANNEQFF.